This T cell receptor beta chain was retrieved from a study of T cell changes during pregnancy in multiple sclerosis (dated by TCRdb to the late 2010s). In the study overall: Changes in the T cell repertoire over the course of pregnancy were examined in this study in women with multiple sclerosis.

Library construction relied on the immunoSEQ multiplex PCR assay. Not all clones reach the TCRdb copy of this immuneACCESS table, which keeps in-frame sequences only. Checked studies attribute under half of the gap to unresolved V genes and leave the rest unexplained. The sample profile shows about 74,000 clones; roughly 91% of them were found once. Roughly 1.5% of the sample belongs to the ten largest clones. With regard to this clone: Its antigen is still unknown. Base qualities are not provided; no much larger clone lies one nucleotide away.

The sequences come from peripheral blood, collected in the third trimester of pregnancy. The TCR sequence derives from a female donor with multiple sclerosis, enrolled in a pregnancy study.

The CDR3 is CASSIEAGELFF. The nucleotide sequence is given as TGCGCCAGCAGCATAGAGGCGGGGGAGCTGTTTTTT. The chain uses TRBV5-1 and TRBJ2-2, with the D gene too uncertain to name. Deletion took 4 bases off V and 8 bases off J, with a span of 9 bases between the germline ends. The CDR3 contains 12 residues, cysteine and phenylalanine counted. Left in the record is the CDR3 DNA by itself, 36 bases read in frame from the first base. The germline V gene sets CDR1 to SGHRS and CDR2 to YFSETQ. Extended through the reference TRBV5-1 and TRBJ2-2 proteins, this CDR3 yields the full variable domain: KAGVTQTPRYLIKTRGQQVTLSCSPISGHRSVSWYQQTPGQGLQFLFEYFSETQRNKGNFPGRFSGRQFSNSRSEMNVSTLELGDSALYLCASSIEAGELFFGEGSRLTVL.